These 9 T cell receptor beta chains were sequenced from one sample in a study of blood T cell repertoires in COVID-19 (dated by TCRdb to the early 2020s). Library prep was done by the immunoSEQ multiplex PCR assay. TCRdb mirrors the immuneACCESS table, restricted to in-frame sequences. Some clones are absent from its copies; in checked studies, under half trace to an unresolved V gene, and the reason for the others is unknown. The sample has around 280,000 clones on record, about 83% of them singletons. The ten largest clonotypes hold 6% to 7% of the sample. Sequencing was performed on PBMCs or T cells enriched from blood (not recorded which). The receptors were sampled from a woman in her thirties or forties who had recovered from COVID-19.

The gene calls are TRBV11-3 and TRBJ2-1; D might be TRBD2 (5 bases). V was pared by 0 bases and J by 4 bases, with 7 bases between. The CDR3 length is 14 residues. Germline CDR1 is SGHNT and CDR2 is YENEEA. Here the CDR3 reads CASSLEGGYNEQFF. DNA for the CDR3: TGTGCCAGCAGCTTAGAAGGAGGTTACAATGAGCAGTTCTTC.

The table lists this clone with many counts. The rearrangement links TRBV4-1 to TRBJ2-2, with 7 bases identical to TRBD2. Per germline, CDR1 MGHRA and CDR2 YSYEKL. With 1 base clipped from V and 8 bases from J, the junction kept 4 bases outside the gene matches. CDR3 length: 14 amino acids. The CDR3 DNA follows: TGCGCCAGCAGCCAAGCTAGCGGCTGGGGGGAGCTGTTTTTT. This gives the protein CASSQASGWGELFF.

This rearrangement joins TRBV28 to TRBJ2-1; TRBD2 agrees at 8 bases. The germline gives CDR1 MDHEN, CDR2 SYDVKM. V was clipped by 3 bases and J by 6 bases; unmatched bases: 4. This CDR3 has 14 amino acids. The CDR3 DNA sequence: TGTGCCAGCAGTTTGTACCGGGGGGGCAATGAGCAGTTCTTC. It yields the protein CASSLYRGGNEQFF.

V gene TRBV6-6 combines with J gene TRBJ2-5; 9 positions match TRBD2. After removal of 0 bases from V and 5 bases from J, the junction contained 7 bases not matched to a gene. This CDR3 spans 16 amino acids. CDR1 MNHNY and CDR2 SVGAGI come from the germline V gene (reference sequence). The DNA of the CDR3 is TGTGCCAGCAGTTACTCGGCGGGAGGGCCTGGTGAGACCCAGTACTTC. As protein: CASSYSAGGPGETQYF.

Ten or more counts support this clone. The genes are TRBV3-1 (or the pseudogene TRBV3-2) and TRBJ2-6; D may be TRBD1 (5 bases). The CDR3 consists of 15 residues. Germline V lookup: CDR1 LGHDT, CDR2 YNNKEL (reference sequence). Trimming left V 6 bases short and J 0 bases short, with 9 bases between. CDR3 coding DNA: TGTGCCAGCAGAGAAGACAGCTCTGGGGCCAACGTCCTGACTTTC. It is translated as CASREDSSGANVLTF.

The rearrangement uses TRBV7-9 and TRBJ1-3; TRBD1 aligns across 10 bases. Germline assignment: CDR1 SEHNR and CDR2 FQNEAQ (reference sequence). This CDR3 spans 16 amino acids. The V segment lost 2 bases and the J segment 4 bases; nucleotides outside the gene matches: 5. In DNA, the CDR3 is TGTGCCAGCAGCTTAACGACAGGGGGCGAAGGAAACACCATATATTTT. Protein product: CASSLTTGGEGNTIYF.

The rearrangement uses TRBV4-3 and TRBJ2-3; weak D call: TRBD2 (6 bases). Germline-derived CDR1 and CDR2 are LGHNA and YSLEER. Trimming shortened V by 1 base and J by 0 bases, and 11 bases separated the two germline ends. The CDR3 extends over 16 amino acids. In nucleotides, the CDR3 is TGCGCCAGCAGCCAAGTCTGGGGAGGCAGCACAGATACGCAGTATTTT. Protein product: CASSQVWGGSTDTQYF.

The V call is TRBV6-2 or TRBV6-3, the J call TRBJ2-3, with a possible D match to TRBD2 (6 bases). V lost 4 bases and J lost 2, with 13 bases in between. CDR1 MNHEY and CDR2 SVGEGT come from the germline V gene. The CDR3 spans 15 residues. The CDR3 loop reads CASSFPGTPTDTQYF. The CDR3 nucleotides read TGTGCCAGCAGTTTCCCCGGGACTCCCACAGATACGCAGTATTTT.

CDR3 amino acids: CASRPGGGDNEQFF. In DNA, the CDR3 is TGTGCCAGCAGGCCCGGAGGTGGAGACAATGAGCAGTTCTTC. This chain uses TRBV7-3 with TRBJ2-1, with D maybe TRBD2 (5 bases). CDR1 and CDR2 (germline): SGHTA, FQGTGA. The V end was cut by 6 bases, the J end by 5 bases, with 14 bases between. The length of the CDR3 is 14 residues.